These 9 T cell receptor beta chains share one sample of origin, sequenced in a study of technical replicates of blood from a handful of donors. Data came from immunoSEQ multiplex PCR; TCRdb stores just in-frame clones and leaves some out. The sample yields some 70,000 clones, roughly 92% seen once. The sequencing sample was made of T cells isolated from PBMCs. The receptors were gathered from a human donor in good health.

The V call is TRBV7-9, the J call TRBJ2-5; unclear D gene. The CDR3 contains 14 residues. From germline, CDR1 is SEHNR and CDR2 FQNEAQ (reference sequence). Trimming removed 8 bases from V and 2 bases from J, with 15 bases in between. The CDR3 nucleotides read TGTGCCAGCCAAGCAGCAGGTAGTCAAGAGACCCAGTACTTC. It codes for CASQAAGSQETQYF.

The chain is built from TRBV5-4 and TRBJ2-3, with 13 bases matching TRBD2. The length of the CDR3 is 15 residues. Germline V gene sequence: CDR1 SGHNT, CDR2 YYREEE (reference sequence). The junction had 5 bases not matched to a gene; V was cut back by 4 bases and J by 6 bases. Here the CDR3 DNA reads TGTGCCAGCAGCCCGGGACTAGCGGGAACCGATACGCAGTATTTT. It codes for CASSPGLAGTDTQYF.

The V gene is TRBV5-1, the J gene TRBJ2-6; tentatively, D is TRBD2 (6 bases). Between the trimmed V and J ends, which lost 4 bases and 0 bases, there was a span of 14 bases. This CDR3 is built from 17 residues. Germline values: CDR1 SGHRS, CDR2 YFSETQ. The CDR3 bases are TGCGCCAGCAGCCTGGGGGGTAGCGTCTCTGGGGCCAACGTCCTGACTTTC. Translating gives CASSLGGSVSGANVLTF. Together with reference TRBV5-1 and TRBJ2-6, the CDR3 gives the full variable domain: KAGVTQTPRYLIKTRGQQVTLSCSPISGHRSVSWYQQTPGQGLQFLFEYFSETQRNKGNFPGRFSGRQFSNSRSEMNVSTLELGDSALYLCASSLGGSVSGANVLTFGAGSRLTVL.

The rearrangement links TRBV9 to TRBJ1-3; D ambiguous. From germline, CDR1 is SGDLS and CDR2 YYNGEE. CDR3 length: 13 residues. The germline V and J ends were trimmed by 0 bases and 8 bases, with 9 bases remaining between them. CDR3 region: CASSVGYADTIYF. Here the CDR3 DNA reads TGTGCCAGCAGCGTAGGTTATGCGGACACCATATATTTT.

This clone was seen once. The chain combines TRBV4-3 with TRBJ2-2, with 11 bases identical to TRBD2. The junction had 4 bases not matched to a gene; V was cut back by 0 bases and J by 4 bases. In germline, CDR1 is LGHNA, CDR2 YSLEER. This CDR3 is built from 17 residues. The CDR3 region is CASSQDLGTSGTGELFF. DNA of the CDR3: TGCGCCAGCAGCCAAGATCTTGGGACTAGCGGCACCGGGGAGCTGTTTTTT.

The chain carries TRBV5-1 and TRBJ2-3; 11 nucleotides agree with TRBD2. V gave up 4 bases and J gave up 2 bases; unmatched junction bases: 6. This CDR3 spans 16 amino acids. Germline V gene lookup returns CDR1 SGHRS and CDR2 YFSETQ. The CDR3 region is CASSPRLAGNTDTQYF. The CDR3, as DNA: TGCGCCAGCAGCCCCCGACTAGCGGGGAACACAGATACGCAGTATTTT.

DNA for the CDR3: TGTGCCAGCAGGACAGCCTCCTACGAGCAGTACTTC. Translated, it gives CASRTASYEQYF. The V and J genes are TRBV6-5 and TRBJ2-7; D possibly corresponds to TRBD1 (5 bases). V lost 6 bases, J lost 0 bases, and 6 bases lay in between. The germline V gene encodes CDR1 MNHEY and CDR2 SVGAGI. The CDR3 is 12 residues long.

The rearrangement joins TRBV29-1 to TRBJ2-1; D call uncertain. The germline V gene encodes CDR1 SQVTM and CDR2 ANQGSEA. V shed 3 bases and J shed 8 bases, with 8 bases lying between them. The CDR3 spans 11 residues. This CDR3 is CSVESGDEQFF. The DNA of the CDR3 is TGCAGCGTTGAGTCAGGTGATGAGCAGTTCTTC.

The chain recombines TRBV7-8 with TRBJ2-7; D not resolved. V lost 5 bases and J lost 5, with 10 bases in between. CDR1 SGHVS and CDR2 FQNEAQ come from the germline V gene. The CDR3 runs 12 residues. The DNA of the CDR3 is TGTGCCAGCAGCCCCCGACTCGACGAGCAGTACTTC. It is translated as CASSPRLDEQYF.